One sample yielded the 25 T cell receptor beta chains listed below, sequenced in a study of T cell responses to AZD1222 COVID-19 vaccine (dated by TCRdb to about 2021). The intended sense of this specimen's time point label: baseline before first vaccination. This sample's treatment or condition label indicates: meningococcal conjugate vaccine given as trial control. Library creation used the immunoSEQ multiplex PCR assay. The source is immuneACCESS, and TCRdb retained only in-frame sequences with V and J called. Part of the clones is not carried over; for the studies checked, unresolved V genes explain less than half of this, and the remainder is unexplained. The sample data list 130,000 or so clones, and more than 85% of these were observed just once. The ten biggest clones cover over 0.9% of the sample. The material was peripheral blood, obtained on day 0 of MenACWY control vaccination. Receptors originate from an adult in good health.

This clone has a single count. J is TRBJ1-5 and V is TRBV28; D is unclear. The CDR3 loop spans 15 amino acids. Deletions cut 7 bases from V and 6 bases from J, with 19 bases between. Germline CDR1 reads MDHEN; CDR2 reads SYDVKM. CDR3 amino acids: CASNKGPGIGQPQHF. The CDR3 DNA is TGTGCCAGCAACAAGGGCCCGGGGATCGGTCAGCCCCAGCATTTT.

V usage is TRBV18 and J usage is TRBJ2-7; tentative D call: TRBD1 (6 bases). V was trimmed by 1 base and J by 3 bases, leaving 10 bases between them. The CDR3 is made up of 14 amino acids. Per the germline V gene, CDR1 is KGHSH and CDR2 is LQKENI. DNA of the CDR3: TGTGCCAGCTCACCACGGAAAGGGGGCTACGAGCAGTACTTC. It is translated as CASSPRKGGYEQYF.

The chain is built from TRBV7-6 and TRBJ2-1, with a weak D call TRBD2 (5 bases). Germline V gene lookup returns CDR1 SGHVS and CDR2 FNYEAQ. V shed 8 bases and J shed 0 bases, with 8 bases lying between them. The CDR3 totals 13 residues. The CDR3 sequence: CASGGISYNEQFF. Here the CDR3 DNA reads TGTGCCAGCGGAGGCATCTCCTACAATGAGCAGTTCTTC.

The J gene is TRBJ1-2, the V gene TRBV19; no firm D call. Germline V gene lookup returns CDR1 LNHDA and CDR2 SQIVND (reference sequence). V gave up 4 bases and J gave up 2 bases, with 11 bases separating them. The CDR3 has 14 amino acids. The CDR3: CASSKEALNYGYTF. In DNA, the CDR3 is TGTGCCAGTAGTAAGGAGGCTCTCAACTATGGCTACACCTTC.

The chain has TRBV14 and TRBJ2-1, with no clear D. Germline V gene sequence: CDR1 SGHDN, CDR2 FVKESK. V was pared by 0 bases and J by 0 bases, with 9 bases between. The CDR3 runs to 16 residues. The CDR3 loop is CASSQDRGSSYNEQFF. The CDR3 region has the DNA TGTGCCAGCAGCCAAGATCGTGGAAGCTCCTACAATGAGCAGTTCTTC.

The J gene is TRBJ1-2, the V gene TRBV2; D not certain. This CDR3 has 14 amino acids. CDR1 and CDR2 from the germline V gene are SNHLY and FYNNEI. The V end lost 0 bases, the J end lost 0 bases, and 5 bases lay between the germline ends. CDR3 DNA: TGTGCCAGCAGTGAAGCCACAGCTAACTATGGCTACACCTTC. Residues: CASSEATANYGYTF.

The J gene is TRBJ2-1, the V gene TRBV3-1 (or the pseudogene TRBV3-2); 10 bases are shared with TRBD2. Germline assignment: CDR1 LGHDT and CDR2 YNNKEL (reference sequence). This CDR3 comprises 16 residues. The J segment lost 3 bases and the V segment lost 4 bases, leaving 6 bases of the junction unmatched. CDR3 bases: TGTGCCAGCAGCCCGATACTAGCGGGATTCTACAATGAGCAGTTCTTC. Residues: CASSPILAGFYNEQFF.

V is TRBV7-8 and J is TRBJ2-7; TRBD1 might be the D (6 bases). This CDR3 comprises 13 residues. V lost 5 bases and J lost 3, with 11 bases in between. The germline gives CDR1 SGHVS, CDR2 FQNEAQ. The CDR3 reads CASSRQVFYEQYF. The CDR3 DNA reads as TGTGCCAGCAGCCGACAGGTGTTCTACGAGCAGTACTTC.

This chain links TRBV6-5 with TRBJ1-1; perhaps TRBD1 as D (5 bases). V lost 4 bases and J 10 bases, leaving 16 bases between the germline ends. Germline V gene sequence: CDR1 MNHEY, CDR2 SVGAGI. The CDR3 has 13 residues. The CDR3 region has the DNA TGTGCCAGCAGTTTCGGGATTCAGGGAGCAGCTTTCTTT. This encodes CASSFGIQGAAFF.

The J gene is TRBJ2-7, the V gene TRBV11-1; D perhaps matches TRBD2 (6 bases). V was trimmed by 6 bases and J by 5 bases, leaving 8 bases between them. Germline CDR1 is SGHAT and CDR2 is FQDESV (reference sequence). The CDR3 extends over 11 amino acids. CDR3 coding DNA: TGTGCCAGCAGTACTAGCCACGAGCAGTACTTC. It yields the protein CASSTSHEQYF.

The CDR3 region is CASSGDRGTYGYTF. CDR3 DNA sequence: TGCGCCAGCAGCGGGGACAGGGGGACCTATGGCTACACCTTC. This chain links TRBV5-1 with TRBJ1-2; 11 bases are shared with TRBD1. CDR1 and CDR2 from the germline V gene are SGHRS and YFSETQ. After removal of 4 bases from V and 4 bases from J, the junction contained 3 bases not matched to a gene. The length of the CDR3 is 14 residues.

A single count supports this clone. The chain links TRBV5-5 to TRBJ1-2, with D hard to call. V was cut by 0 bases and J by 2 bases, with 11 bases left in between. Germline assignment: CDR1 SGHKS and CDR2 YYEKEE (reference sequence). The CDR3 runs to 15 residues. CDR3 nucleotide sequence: TGTGCCAGCAGCTTGGTGGTGAATCCGAACTATGGCTACACCTTC. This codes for CASSLVVNPNYGYTF.

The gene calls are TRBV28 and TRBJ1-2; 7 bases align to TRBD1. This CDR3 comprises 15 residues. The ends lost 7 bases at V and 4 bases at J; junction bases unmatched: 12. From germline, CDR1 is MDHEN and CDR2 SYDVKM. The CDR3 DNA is TGTGCCAGCACTAGGCCGGGACAGAACCTCTATGGCTACACCTTC. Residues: CASTRPGQNLYGYTF.

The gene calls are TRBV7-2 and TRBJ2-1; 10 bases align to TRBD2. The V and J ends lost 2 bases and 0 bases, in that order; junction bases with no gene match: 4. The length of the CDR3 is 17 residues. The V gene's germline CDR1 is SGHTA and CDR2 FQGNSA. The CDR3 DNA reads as TGTGCCAGCAGCTTAACTAGCGGGGACCCCTCCTACAATGAGCAGTTCTTC. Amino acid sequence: CASSLTSGDPSYNEQFF.

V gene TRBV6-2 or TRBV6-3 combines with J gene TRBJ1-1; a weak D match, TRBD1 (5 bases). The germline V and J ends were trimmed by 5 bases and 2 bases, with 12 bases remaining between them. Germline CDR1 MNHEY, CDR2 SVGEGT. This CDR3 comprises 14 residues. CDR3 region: CASSTRTFNTEAFF. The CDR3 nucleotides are TGTGCCAGCAGTACTCGGACATTCAACACTGAAGCTTTCTTT.

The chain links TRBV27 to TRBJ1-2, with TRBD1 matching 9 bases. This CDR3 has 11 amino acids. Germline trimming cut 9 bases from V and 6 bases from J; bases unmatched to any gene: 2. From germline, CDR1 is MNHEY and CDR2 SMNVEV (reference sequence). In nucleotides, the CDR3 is TGTGCCAGTGGACAGGGGAATGGCTACACCTTC. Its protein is CASGQGNGYTF.

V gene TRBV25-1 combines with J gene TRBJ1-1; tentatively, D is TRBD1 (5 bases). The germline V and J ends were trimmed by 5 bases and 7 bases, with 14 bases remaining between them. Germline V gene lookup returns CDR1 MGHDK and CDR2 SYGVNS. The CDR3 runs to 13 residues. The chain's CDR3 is CASSTIGGVEAFF. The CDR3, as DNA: TGTGCCAGCAGTACAATTGGGGGAGTTGAAGCTTTCTTT.

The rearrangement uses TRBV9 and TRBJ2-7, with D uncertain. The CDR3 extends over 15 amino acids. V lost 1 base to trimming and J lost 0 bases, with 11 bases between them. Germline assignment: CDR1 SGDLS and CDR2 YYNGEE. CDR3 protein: CASSVSGEGSYEQYF. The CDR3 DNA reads TGTGCCAGCAGCGTAAGTGGGGAAGGCTCCTACGAGCAGTACTTC.

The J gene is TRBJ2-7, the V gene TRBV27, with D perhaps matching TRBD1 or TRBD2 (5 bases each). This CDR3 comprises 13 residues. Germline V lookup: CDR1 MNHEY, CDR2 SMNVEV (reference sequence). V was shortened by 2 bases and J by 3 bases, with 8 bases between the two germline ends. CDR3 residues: CASSLRDGYEQYF. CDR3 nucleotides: TGTGCCAGCAGTTTACGGGACGGCTACGAGCAGTACTTC.

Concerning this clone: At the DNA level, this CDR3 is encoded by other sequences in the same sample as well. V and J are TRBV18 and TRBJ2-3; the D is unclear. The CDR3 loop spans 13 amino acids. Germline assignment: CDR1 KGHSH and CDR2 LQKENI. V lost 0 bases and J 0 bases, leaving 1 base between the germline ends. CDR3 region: CASSPPSTDTQYF. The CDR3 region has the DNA TGTGCCAGCTCACCACCTAGCACAGATACGCAGTATTTT.

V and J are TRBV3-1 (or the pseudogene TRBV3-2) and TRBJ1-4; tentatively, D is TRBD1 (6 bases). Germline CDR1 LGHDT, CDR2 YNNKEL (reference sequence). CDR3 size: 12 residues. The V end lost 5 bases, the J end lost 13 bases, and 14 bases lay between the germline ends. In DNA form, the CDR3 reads TGTGCCAGCAGCTATACCGGGACAAGACTGTTTTTT. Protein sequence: CASSYTGTRLFF.

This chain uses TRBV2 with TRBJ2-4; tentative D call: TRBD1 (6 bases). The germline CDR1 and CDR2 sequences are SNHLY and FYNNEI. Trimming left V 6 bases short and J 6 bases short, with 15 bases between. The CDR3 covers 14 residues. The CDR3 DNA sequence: TGTGCCAGCAGCGACGACGTAGGGGGAAACATTCAGTACTTC. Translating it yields CASSDDVGGNIQYF.

The CDR3 DNA reads as TGCGCCAGCAGCCCCGGGACAGGGAGTCGGCCCCAGCATTTT. As protein: CASSPGTGSRPQHF. The chain has TRBV4-1 and TRBJ1-5; 9 bases match TRBD1. Looked up from germline, CDR1 is MGHRA and CDR2 is YSYEKL. The ends lost 4 bases at V and 9 bases at J; junction bases unmatched: 7. CDR3 length: 14 amino acids.

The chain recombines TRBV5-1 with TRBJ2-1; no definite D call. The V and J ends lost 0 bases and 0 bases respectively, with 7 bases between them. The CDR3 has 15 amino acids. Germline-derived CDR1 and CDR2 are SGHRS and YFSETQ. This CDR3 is CASSLDTASYNEQFF. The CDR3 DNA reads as TGCGCCAGCAGCTTGGATACAGCCTCCTACAATGAGCAGTTCTTC.

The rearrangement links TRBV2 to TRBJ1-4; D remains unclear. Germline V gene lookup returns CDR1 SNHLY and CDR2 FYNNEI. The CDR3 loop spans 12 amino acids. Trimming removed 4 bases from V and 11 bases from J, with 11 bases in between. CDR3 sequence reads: CASSATLWKLFF. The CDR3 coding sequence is TGTGCCAGCAGTGCCACGCTGTGGAAACTGTTTTTT.